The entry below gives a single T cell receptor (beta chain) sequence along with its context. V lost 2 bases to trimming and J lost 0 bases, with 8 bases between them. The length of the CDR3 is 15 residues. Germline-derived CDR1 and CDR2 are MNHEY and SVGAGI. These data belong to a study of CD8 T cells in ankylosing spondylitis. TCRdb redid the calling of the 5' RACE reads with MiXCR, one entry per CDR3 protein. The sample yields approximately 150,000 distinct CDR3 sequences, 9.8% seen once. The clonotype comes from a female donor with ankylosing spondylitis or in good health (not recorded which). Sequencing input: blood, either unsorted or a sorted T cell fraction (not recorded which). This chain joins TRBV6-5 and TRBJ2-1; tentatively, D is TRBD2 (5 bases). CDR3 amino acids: CASSYRRGSYNEQFF. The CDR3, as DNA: TGTGCCAGCAGTTACAGACGGGGCTCCTACAATGAGCAGTTCTTC.